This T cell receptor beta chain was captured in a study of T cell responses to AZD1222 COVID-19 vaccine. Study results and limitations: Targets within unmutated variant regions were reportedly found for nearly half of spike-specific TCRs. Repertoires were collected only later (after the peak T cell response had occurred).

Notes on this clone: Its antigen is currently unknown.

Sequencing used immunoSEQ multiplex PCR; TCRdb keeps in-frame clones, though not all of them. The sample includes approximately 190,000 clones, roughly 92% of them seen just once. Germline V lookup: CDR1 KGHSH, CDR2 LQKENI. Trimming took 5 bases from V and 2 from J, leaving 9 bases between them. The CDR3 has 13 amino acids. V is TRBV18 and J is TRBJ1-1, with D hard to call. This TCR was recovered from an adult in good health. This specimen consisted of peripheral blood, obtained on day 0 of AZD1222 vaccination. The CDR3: CASSAQSNTEAFF. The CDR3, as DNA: TGTGCCAGCTCAGCACAGAGTAACACTGAAGCTTTCTTT.